The T cell receptor (beta chain) under discussion was sequenced for a study of blood T cell repertoires in COVID-19. Across the study: The origin of the acute and convalescent COVID-19 samples was the United States, Italy and Spain. PBMCs, B-cell-depleted T cells, or T cells provided the cDNA or gDNA that made up the material.

J gave up 6 bases and V 1 base, and 11 bases lay outside the gene matches. Germline V gene lookup returns CDR1 SGHTA and CDR2 FQGNSA. CDR3 length: 16 residues. Under the authors' procedure: Quantification of nucleated cells was approximated via reference gene primer amplification. Method: immunoSEQ multiplex PCR; TCRdb's copy keeps in-frame clones and lacks some. V and J calls plus clone size are reproduced from that table; the DNA served to infer D and trimming. The table shows 200,000 to 300,000 clones, with about three quarters occurring only once. The clonotype comes from a woman over 75 with acute or convalescent COVID-19. The chain combines TRBV7-2 with TRBJ1-2, with 7 bases that match TRBD1. Sequencing was performed on peripheral blood. Here the CDR3 reads CASSLGQGDLRNGYTF. CDR3 DNA sequence: TGTGCCAGCAGCTTAGGCCAGGGGGACCTTCGAAATGGCTACACCTTC.